This T cell receptor (beta chain) was identified during a study of STAT5B mutations in CD4+ large granular lymphocyte leukemia. TCRdb's copy holds only in-frame clones and misses some; the assay was immunoSEQ multiplex PCR. The repertoire holds roughly 29,000 clones, with roughly 75% as singletons. Overall study results and limits: Without putative leukemic clones, patient CD4-sorted repertoires remained more clonal than healthy CD4+ repertoires.

Details on this clone: The target antigen is unknown.

Germline loops: CDR1 SNHLY, CDR2 FYNNEI. CDR3 length: 13 amino acids. V was shortened by 4 bases and J by 6 bases, with 10 bases between the two germline ends. The chain combines TRBV2 with TRBJ1-5, with no clear D. The receptor comes from a human donor in good health. Sequenced material: CD4+ T cells from blood buffy coats. CDR3 in amino acids: CASSGSSGQPQHF. The CDR3 coding sequence is TGTGCCAGCAGTGGTTCGTCGGGTCAGCCCCAGCATTTT.